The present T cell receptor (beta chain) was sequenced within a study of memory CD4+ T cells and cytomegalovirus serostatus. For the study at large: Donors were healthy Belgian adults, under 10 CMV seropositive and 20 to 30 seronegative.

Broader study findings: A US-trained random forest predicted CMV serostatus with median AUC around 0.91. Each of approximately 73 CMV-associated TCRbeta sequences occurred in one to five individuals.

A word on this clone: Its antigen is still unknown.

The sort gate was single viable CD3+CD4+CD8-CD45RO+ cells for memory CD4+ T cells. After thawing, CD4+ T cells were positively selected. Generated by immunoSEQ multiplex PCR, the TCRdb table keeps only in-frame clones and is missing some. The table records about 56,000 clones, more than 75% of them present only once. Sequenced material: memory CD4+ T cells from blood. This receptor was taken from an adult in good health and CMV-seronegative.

The CDR3: CASSSSGGADTQYF. The CDR3 DNA is TGTGCCAGCAGCTCTAGCGGGGGGGCAGATACGCAGTATTTT. The V call is TRBV5-5, the J call TRBJ2-3; 12 bases agree with TRBD2. The germline CDR1 and CDR2 sequences are SGHKS and YYEKEE (reference sequence). V lost 3 bases and J lost 4; bases outside the gene matches: 0. This CDR3 region has 14 residues.